The 30 T cell receptor beta chains below come from one sample, sequenced in a study of post-analysis software for immune sequencing data (dated by TCRdb to about 2015). Library creation used PCR. Sequencing relied on an Illumina HiSeq 2500. Unique molecular identifiers were incorporated into TCR beta cDNA libraries to reduce PCR and sequencing biases. Through fastp at Q25 and MiXCR, TCRdb rebuilt clones from the public reads, retaining in-frame beta chains. Every distinct CDR3 protein forms one entry, paired with its most common genes and DNA. For this sample there are 500,000 to 600,000 distinct CDR3 sequences; about 40% appear just once. Under 2% of the sample belongs to the ten largest clones. Their specific antigens are unknown. Findings and caveats that apply to the study as a whole: Significantly higher frequencies in patients than in controls were found for about five TRBV segments, including TRBV5-6, TRBV5-1 and TRBV20-1.

Material: blood. These receptors were taken from a girl aged 5-17 years with multiple sclerosis.

The V and J genes are TRBV12-3 or TRBV12-4 and TRBJ1-2; D not resolved. The CDR3 length is 14 residues. V was pared by 1 base and J by 4 bases, with 10 bases between. The CDR3 DNA reads as TGTGCCAGCAGTTTAGAAGGGTCTTTCTATGGCTACACCTTC. Amino acids: CASSLEGSFYGYTF.

The V gene is TRBV10-3, the J gene TRBJ2-5; D possibly matches TRBD1 or TRBD2 (6 bases each). The CDR3 runs 14 residues. Germline values: CDR1 ENHRY, CDR2 SYGVKD. V dropped 6 bases and J dropped 6 bases, with 17 bases sitting between them. Written as DNA, the CDR3 is TGTGCCATCAGCGATTCTCGGGGGCAGAAGACCCAGTACTTC. The encoded protein is CAISDSRGQKTQYF.

The rearrangement joins TRBV12-3 or TRBV12-4 to TRBJ2-3, with 11 bases aligning to TRBD2. The V and J ends lost 6 bases and 8 bases, in that order; junction bases with no gene match: 10. CDR3 size: 15 residues. The DNA of the CDR3 is TGTGCCAGCAGCCCTGAGGGGACTAGCGGCGGTACGCAGTATTTT. As protein: CASSPEGTSGGTQYF.

This sequence joins TRBV12-3 or TRBV12-4 and TRBJ2-3; D gene unclear. The CDR3 consists of 12 residues. Trimming left V 5 bases short and J 15 bases short, with 18 bases between. This CDR3 is CASSMSTDVEYF. In DNA, the CDR3 is TGTGCCAGCAGTATGAGCACAGATGTGGAATATTTT.

This clonotype was counted a few times. The chain links TRBV10-3 to TRBJ2-1; 11 bases agree with TRBD1. This CDR3 has 14 residues. V shed 6 bases and J 5 bases; nucleotides not matched to a gene: 3. Germline-derived CDR1 and CDR2 are ENHRY and SYGVKD. The CDR3 DNA reads as TGTGCCATCAGCCCGGGACAGGGGGACAATGAGCAGTTCTTC. Its translation is CAISPGQGDNEQFF.

This clonotype was seen a few times. V and J are TRBV20-1 and TRBJ2-1; a possible D gene is TRBD2 (7 bases). V shed 0 bases and J shed 9 bases, with 21 bases lying between them. Germline values: CDR1 DFQATT, CDR2 SNEGSKA (reference sequence). The CDR3 contains 16 residues. CDR3 sequence: CSARDWGTNPRGEQFF. The CDR3 DNA reads as TGCAGTGCTAGAGATTGGGGGACTAACCCCAGGGGTGAGCAGTTCTTC.

This clonotype occurred a few times. Relative to the germline gene, one junction end is altered; a read error may explain this. The chain combines TRBV5-4 with TRBJ2-5, with 8 bases aligning to TRBD2. The better agreement between TRBJ2-7 and the DNA end casts doubt on the J call. This CDR3 is 13 amino acids long. Per germline, CDR1 SGHNT and CDR2 YYREEE (reference sequence). The CDR3 sequence: CVSTLSGAHEQYF. DNA of the CDR3: TGTGTCAGCACCCTTAGCGGGGCCCACGAGCAGTACTTC.

This chain connects TRBV10-3 to TRBJ2-3, with no clear D. Germline V lookup: CDR1 ENHRY, CDR2 SYGVKD. V shed 6 bases and J shed 2 bases, with 9 bases lying between them. This CDR3 has 13 amino acids. CDR3 nucleotide sequence: TGTGCCATCAGCCCTTCGGTCACAGATACGCAGTATTTT. Protein: CAISPSVTDTQYF.

This chain connects TRBV12-3 or TRBV12-4 to TRBJ2-7; no definite D call. The ends were cut back, 5 bases at V and 3 bases at J, with 11 bases in the middle. The CDR3 extends over 13 amino acids. The CDR3 sequence is CASSLLQNYEQYF. CDR3 nucleotides: TGTGCCAGCAGTCTCTTACAGAACTACGAGCAGTACTTC.

The chain carries TRBV20-1 and TRBJ2-1, with D perhaps being TRBD1 or TRBD2 (5 bases each). The CDR3 is made up of 14 amino acids. In germline, CDR1 is DFQATT, CDR2 SNEGSKA (reference sequence). V was clipped by 6 bases and J by 8 bases, with 20 bases between them. CDR3 in DNA: TGCAGTGCATCCCGGGCCGAGGGGTTCCATGAGCAGTTCTTC. It specifies CSASRAEGFHEQFF.

V is TRBV12-3 or TRBV12-4 and J is TRBJ2-1; TRBD2 matches 10 bases. After removal of 2 bases from V and 7 bases from J, the junction contained 8 bases not matched to a gene. The CDR3 loop spans 16 amino acids. CDR3 in amino acids: CASSLSLAGVSNEQFF. CDR3 nucleotides: TGTGCCAGCAGTTTATCCCTAGCGGGAGTGAGTAATGAGCAGTTCTTC.

The chain links TRBV7-3 to TRBJ2-1, with 9 nucleotides matching TRBD1. The length of the CDR3 is 15 residues. V lost 5 bases to trimming and J lost 7 bases; unmatched junction nucleotides: 9. Germline V gene lookup returns CDR1 SGHTA and CDR2 FQGTGA. Here the CDR3 reads CASSLSYRGQNEQFF. CDR3 nucleotides: TGTGCCAGCAGCCTTTCGTACAGGGGGCAGAATGAGCAGTTCTTC.

The V and J genes are TRBV4-1 and TRBJ1-4; 10 nucleotides line up with TRBD1. CDR1 is MGHRA, CDR2 YSYEKL, per germline. Unmatched junction bases numbered 15, after V lost 1 base and J lost 4 bases. This CDR3 region has 20 residues. The CDR3 bases are TGCGCCAGCAGCCAAGGACAGGGGGCGATCCCGAATCCAGTTAATGAAAAACTGTTTTTT. It is translated as CASSQGQGAIPNPVNEKLFF.

This chain connects TRBV4-1 to TRBJ1-2, with 7 bases lining up with TRBD1. V lost 2 bases, J lost 8 bases, and 8 bases stayed unmatched. This CDR3 comprises 14 residues. The germline gives CDR1 MGHRA, CDR2 YSYEKL. This CDR3 reads CASSQPLGGGGYTF. CDR3 DNA: TGCGCCAGCAGCCAACCCCTAGGAGGGGGCGGCTACACCTTC.

In regard to this clonotype: The germline gene is not matched at one end of the junction; a read error may be the cause. This sequence joins TRBV20-1 and TRBJ2-3; TRBD2 agrees at 7 bases. The germline V gene has CDR1 DFQATT and CDR2 SNEGSKA (reference sequence). CDR3 length: 12 amino acids. CDR3 protein: CSPETSRDTQYF. The CDR3 DNA reads as TGCAGTCCGGAGACTAGCAGAGATACGCAGTATTTT.

The CDR3 is CASSPREERETQYF. In nucleotides, the CDR3 is TGTGCCAGCAGTCCCAGGGAAGAGAGAGAGACCCAGTACTTC. The rearrangement joins TRBV12-3 or TRBV12-4 to TRBJ2-4, with D possibly TRBD1 on 5 matching bases. The J call may be faulty, since TRBJ2-5 better matches the DNA end. The CDR3 has 14 residues.

This clonotype is medium-sized (0.01 to 0.1%) in the sample. This sequence joins TRBV4-1 and TRBJ2-6; D perhaps matches TRBD1 (5 bases). V was clipped by 1 base and J by 1 base, with 14 bases between them. The CDR3 extends over 18 amino acids. The germline V gene has CDR1 MGHRA and CDR2 YSYEKL. CDR3: CASSQVDMGISGANVLTF. DNA of the CDR3: TGCGCCAGCAGCCAAGTGGACATGGGGATATCTGGGGCCAACGTCCTGACTTTC.

This clonotype was detected only a few times. The chain recombines TRBV29-1 with TRBJ2-5; D is unresolved. The CDR3 contains 13 residues. CDR1 is SQVTM, CDR2 ANQGSEA, per germline. V was trimmed by 2 bases and J by 1 base, leaving 8 bases between them. The DNA of the CDR3 is TGCAGCGTTGAAAAAGGACCCCAAGAGACCCAGTACTTC. Its protein is CSVEKGPQETQYF.

In DNA form, the CDR3 reads TGTGCCAGCAGTCAACTAGGGGGGGAGCTGTTTTTT. It encodes CASSQLGGELFF. The chain recombines TRBV28 with TRBJ2-2, with D maybe TRBD2 (5 bases). V was pared by 5 bases and J by 8 bases, with 9 bases between. The CDR3 loop spans 12 amino acids. Germline CDR1 MDHEN, CDR2 SYDVKM.

The chain employs TRBV20-1 and TRBJ2-3, with 12 bases aligning to TRBD2. Germline V gene lookup returns CDR1 DFQATT and CDR2 SNEGSKA (reference sequence). The CDR3 spans 15 residues. The ends lost 5 bases at V and 1 base at J; junction bases unmatched: 4. The CDR3 bases are TGCAGTGCTCCCAGGACTAGCGGGGGCACAGATACGCAGTATTTT. This translates into CSAPRTSGGTDTQYF.

This clonotype was detected only a few times. The chain couples TRBV10-3 to TRBJ2-5; D is perhaps TRBD2 (5 bases). The germline V gene encodes CDR1 ENHRY and CDR2 SYGVKD. V dropped 8 bases and J dropped 0 bases, with 13 bases sitting between them. This CDR3 has 14 residues. CDR3 protein: CAISPLLDQETQYF. Here the CDR3 DNA reads TGTGCCATCTCTCCACTACTAGACCAAGAGACCCAGTACTTC.

V and J are TRBV12-3 or TRBV12-4 and TRBJ2-3, with D perhaps TRBD2 (5 bases). This CDR3 has 12 residues. V lost 6 bases and J 8 bases, leaving 12 bases between the germline ends. The CDR3 DNA sequence: TGTGCCAGCAGACGAAGCGGTCGTACGCAGTATTTT. Translating gives CASRRSGRTQYF.

The V and J genes are TRBV12-3 or TRBV12-4 and TRBJ2-3, with 11 bases fitting TRBD2. V lost 6 bases, J lost 1 base, and 6 bases stayed unmatched. The CDR3 totals 16 residues. The CDR3 DNA reads as TGTGCCAGCAGAACCGTAGCGGGAGGGGGCACAGATACGCAGTATTTT. This gives the protein CASRTVAGGGTDTQYF.

The rearrangement joins TRBV5-1 to TRBJ1-1, with TRBD1 matching 7 bases. V dropped 0 bases and J dropped 5; count of bases not matched to a gene: 4. The germline V gene has CDR1 SGHRS and CDR2 YFSETQ. The CDR3 totals 14 residues. The CDR3 sequence is CASSLGRTGTEAFF. The CDR3 nucleotides read TGCGCCAGCAGCTTGGGGCGGACAGGAACTGAAGCTTTCTTT.

The chain recombines TRBV3-1 with TRBJ1-1; possibly TRBD1 for D (6 bases). V dropped 3 bases and J dropped 5 bases, with 13 bases sitting between them. This CDR3 is 14 amino acids long. Germline V lookup: CDR1 LGHDT, CDR2 YNNKEL (reference sequence). The CDR3 sequence: CASSQLEGGTEAFF. CDR3 nucleotide sequence: TGTGCCAGCAGCCAGCTGGAGGGGGGGACTGAAGCTTTCTTT.

V and J are TRBV7-8 and TRBJ1-1; weak D call: TRBD1 (5 bases). Trimming took 0 bases from V and 4 from J, leaving 9 bases between them. This CDR3 contains 14 residues. Germline V lookup: CDR1 SGHVS, CDR2 FQNEAQ. The DNA for the CDR3 is TGTGCCAGCAGCTTAGCGGGGGGGAGCACTGAAGCTTTCTTT. Protein product: CASSLAGGSTEAFF.

The genes are TRBV7-2 and TRBJ2-7, with 16 bases aligning to TRBD2. The CDR3 runs 19 residues. Germline V CDR1 and CDR2: SGHTA, FQGNSA. V was clipped by 4 bases and J by 2 bases; unmatched bases: 11. CDR3 protein: CASSSGGTSGGAYPYEQYF. The CDR3 DNA reads as TGTGCCAGCAGCTCTGGTGGGACTAGCGGGGGGGCCTACCCCTACGAGCAGTACTTC.

This clonotype was seen a handful of times. The gene calls are TRBV10-3 and TRBJ1-2, with 10 bases lining up with TRBD1. The CDR3 covers 16 residues. Per germline, CDR1 ENHRY and CDR2 SYGVKD. Unmatched junction bases numbered 9, after V lost 4 bases and J lost 4 bases. Here the CDR3 reads CAISASPGQGSYGYTF. CDR3 sequence (DNA): TGTGCCATCAGTGCCTCCCCGGGACAGGGGTCCTATGGCTACACCTTC.

The chain uses TRBV29-1 and TRBJ2-5; D is perhaps TRBD1 (6 bases). CDR3 size: 14 residues. V gave up 4 bases and J gave up 2 bases, with 14 bases separating them. Germline V gene lookup returns CDR1 SQVTM and CDR2 ANQGSEA. The DNA for the CDR3 is TGCAGCGTTGTACCAGGGGCGCGGCAAGAGACCCAGTACTTC. Amino acids: CSVVPGARQETQYF.

In regard to this clonotype: The junction and the germline gene differ at one end; a read error may be behind it. The genes are TRBV3-1 and TRBJ2-5; 11 bases agree with TRBD2. The germline V gene has CDR1 LGHDT and CDR2 YNNKEL (reference sequence). The CDR3 covers 16 residues. The CDR3 DNA is TGTGTCAGCAGCCAAGGGGGACTAGCGGTACCCTATGAGCAGTACTTC. Translation gives CVSSQGGLAVPYEQYF.